The 8 T cell receptor beta chains reported below all come from one sample, sequenced in a study of cytomegalovirus exposure and HLA in healthy donors (dated by TCRdb to the late 2010s). The library was prepared using the immunoSEQ multiplex PCR assay. The multiplex PCR relied on a mix of 60 forward primers for TCR Vbeta segments and 13 reverse primers for TCR Jbeta segments. TCRdb re-hosts the immuneACCESS table, in-frame sequences only. Its copies lack some clones; in the studies checked, an unresolved V gene accounts for under half of them, and the cause for the rest is not known. This sample is represented by about 130,000 clones; over 15% of them were singletons. The ten largest account for approximately 2.9% of the sample. The source material was PBMCs. Source of these receptors: a female donor in good health and CMV-seropositive.

This clone has only a few counts. The chain employs TRBV10-2 and TRBJ1-1; 10 bases map to TRBD1. V was clipped by 5 bases and J by 0 bases; unmatched bases: 6. The CDR3 is 16 amino acids. The germline gives CDR1 WSHSY, CDR2 SAAADI. In DNA form, the CDR3 reads TGCGCCAGCAGTAAGAGACAGGGGGCCTTGAACACTGAAGCTTTCTTT. Amino acid sequence: CASSKRQGALNTEAFF.

There are a few counts of this clone. The CDR3 nucleotides read TGCGCCAGCAGCTTGACACCTACGACAGGAATAGAGGGCTACACCTTC. This sequence encodes CASSLTPTTGIEGYTF. This chain joins TRBV5-1 and TRBJ1-2, with a weak D call TRBD1 (6 bases). The germline CDR1 and CDR2 sequences are SGHRS and YFSETQ. The CDR3 runs 16 residues. V was cut by 1 base and J by 8 bases, with 21 bases left in between.

A few counts support this clone. The chain uses TRBV4-2 and TRBJ2-5; 16 nucleotides match TRBD2. In germline, CDR1 is LGHNA, CDR2 YNFKEQ. Losses at the gene ends were 0 bases for V and 3 bases for J; bases not matched to a gene: 1. The CDR3 sequence is 17 residues long. CDR3 sequence: CASSQEGLAGGEETQYF. The CDR3 bases are TGTGCCAGCAGCCAAGAGGGACTAGCGGGGGGGGAAGAGACCCAGTACTTC.

In nucleotides, the CDR3 is TGTGCCAGCAGTTACCGAGGGACTTCGAACACTGAAGCTTTCTTT. Its protein product is CASSYRGTSNTEAFF. V and J are TRBV6-5 and TRBJ1-1, with D possibly being TRBD1 (5 bases). Germline-derived CDR1 and CDR2 are MNHEY and SVGAGI. The CDR3 runs 15 residues. The ends were cut back, 2 bases at V and 1 base at J, with 11 bases in the middle.

This clone came up a few times. The J gene is TRBJ1-3, the V gene TRBV5-6, with 7 bases that match TRBD1. The germline V gene encodes CDR1 SGHDT and CDR2 YYEEEE. The CDR3 totals 15 residues. V lost 2 bases to trimming and J lost 4 bases; unmatched junction nucleotides: 6. The CDR3 loop is CASSFAGTAGNTIYF. DNA for the CDR3: TGTGCCAGCAGCTTCGCGGGGACAGCCGGAAACACCATATATTTT.

The CDR3 nucleotides are TGTGCCACGACGACAGCAATAAATAATTCACCCCTCCACTTT. Encoded protein: CATTTAINNSPLHF. The chain employs TRBV10-3 and TRBJ1-6; D perhaps matches TRBD1 (5 bases). Per germline, CDR1 ENHRY and CDR2 SYGVKD. CDR3 size: 14 residues. Trimming shortened V by 10 bases and J by 5 bases, and 15 bases separated the two germline ends.

This rearrangement joins TRBV7-9 to TRBJ1-3, with TRBD1 identical over 7 bases. With 4 bases clipped from V and 4 bases from J, the junction kept 7 bases outside the gene matches. CDR3 length equals 15 residues. CDR1 and CDR2 (germline): SEHNR, FQNEAQ (reference sequence). The CDR3 sequence: CASSSQGTLGNTIYF. The CDR3 nucleotides read TGTGCCAGCAGCTCACAGGGGACGCTCGGAAACACCATATATTTT. The variable domain in full, completed from reference TRBV7-9 and TRBJ1-3, reads DTGVSQNPRHKITKRGQNVTFRCDPISEHNRLYWYRQTLGQGPEFLTYFQNEAQLEKSRLLSDRFSAERPKGSFSTLEIQRTEQGDSAMYLCASSSQGTLGNTIYFGEGSWLTVV.

A few counts support this clone. The chain recombines TRBV5-1 with TRBJ1-2, with D hard to call. Germline CDR1 and CDR2: SGHRS and YFSETQ. V was pared by 4 bases and J by 2 bases, with 15 bases between. The CDR3 extends over 15 amino acids. Here the CDR3 DNA reads TGCGCCAGCAGCGAGGGCCTAAGGAGGAACTATGGCTACACCTTC. This encodes CASSEGLRRNYGYTF. The whole variable domain, filled in from reference TRBV5-1 and TRBJ1-2, reads KAGVTQTPRYLIKTRGQQVTLSCSPISGHRSVSWYQQTPGQGLQFLFEYFSETQRNKGNFPGRFSGRQFSNSRSEMNVSTLELGDSALYLCASSEGLRRNYGYTFGSGTRLTVV.